A single sample is the source of the 32 T cell receptor beta chains below, sequenced in a study of regulatory T cells in long-lasting Graves disease (dated by TCRdb to about 2021). The time point label of this sample denotes: newly diagnosed GD, antithyroid drugs for less than 3 months. RNA was extracted from PBMCs in TRIzol for both TCR sequencing and RNA sequencing. The library was built by means of multiplex PCR. The sequencer was an Illumina HiSeq 4000. TCR beta libraries were built with iRepertoire HTBI primers and Arm-PCR amplification of CDR3 regions. Using fastp trimming at Q25 and MiXCR clonotype assembly, TCRdb reanalyzed the public sequencing data and kept in-frame beta chains. When rows share a CDR3 protein, they turn into one entry using the most common DNA and genes. The sample records fewer than 450,000 distinct CDR3 sequences, approximately 16% of which are singletons. Under 9% of the sample belongs to the ten largest clones.

In addition, the sample was reused for a study of T cells in Graves' hyperthyroidism and ophthalmopathy.

The material was peripheral blood mononuclear cells (PBMCs), obtained at new diagnosis, from a patient treated with antithyroid drugs. These receptors were obtained from a woman in her thirties or forties with Graves disease. Donor details come from another sample of the same person, matched by shared clones.

The sample holds a few counts of this clonotype. The chain combines TRBV18 with TRBJ1-1; no definite D call. CDR3 length equals 13 residues. Germline assignment: CDR1 KGHSH and CDR2 LQKENI. The germline V and J ends were trimmed by 4 bases and 0 bases, with 6 bases remaining between them. The CDR3 loop is CASSRSMNTEAFF. The CDR3 DNA follows: TGTGCCAGCTCACGTTCTATGAACACTGAAGCTTTCTTT.

This clonotype was detected many times. This sequence joins TRBV11-3 and TRBJ1-2, with D possibly matching TRBD1 (5 bases). CDR1 and CDR2 from the germline V gene are SGHNT and YENEEA. Between the trimmed V and J ends, which lost 5 bases and 0 bases, there was a span of 31 bases. The CDR3 covers 21 residues. In DNA form, the CDR3 reads TGTGCCAGCAGCCTTAGGAGGTGGCGGGACGAATTTGTCGAGGCTAACTATGGCTACACCTTC. Its protein product is CASSLRRWRDEFVEANYGYTF.

In its sample, this clonotype was seen many times. This chain connects TRBV5-1 to TRBJ1-1; D ambiguous. Looked up from germline, CDR1 is SGHRS and CDR2 is YFSETQ. This CDR3 is built from 16 residues. V was trimmed by 0 bases and J by 1 base, leaving 13 bases between them. CDR3 nucleotides: TGCGCCAGCAGCTTGGGCCCTATGCGAGAGAACACTGAAGCTTTCTTT. Residues: CASSLGPMRENTEAFF.

The sample holds a few counts of this clonotype. The chain joins TRBV7-9 to TRBJ1-1; D is possibly TRBD1 (5 bases). This CDR3 region has 12 residues. V was clipped by 2 bases and J by 8 bases, with 9 bases between them. The germline CDR1 and CDR2 sequences are SEHNR and FQNEAQ (reference sequence). The DNA of the CDR3 is TGTGCCAGCAGCTTAATAACAGGCGAAGCTTTCTTT. This codes for CASSLITGEAFF.

This clonotype was seen a few times. This chain uses TRBV19 with TRBJ2-2; 15 bases are a match to TRBD2. V was pared by 6 bases and J by 5 bases, with 10 bases of the junction left unmatched. This CDR3 is built from 18 residues. CDR1 and CDR2 (germline): LNHDA, SQIVND (reference sequence). The CDR3 region is CASSRPGGLAGGTGELFF. The CDR3 DNA follows: TGTGCCAGTAGCCGACCCGGAGGACTAGCGGGAGGGACCGGGGAGCTGTTTTTT.

This clonotype was seen ten or more times. The gene calls are TRBV19 and TRBJ2-7; 7 nucleotides agree with TRBD1. CDR3 size: 15 residues. Germline V gives CDR1 LNHDA, CDR2 SQIVND (reference sequence). J was trimmed by 0 bases and V by 3 bases; bases with no gene match: 5. The CDR3 DNA sequence: TGTGCCAGTAGTATTGGGGCAGGGGGCTCCTACGAGCAGTACTTC. Protein sequence: CASSIGAGGSYEQYF.

This clonotype has ten or more counts. This sequence joins TRBV27 and TRBJ1-6; D uncertain. Trimming removed 4 bases at V and 10 bases at J, with 11 bases between. In germline, CDR1 is MNHEY, CDR2 SMNVEV (reference sequence). This CDR3 contains 13 residues. The CDR3: CASSSSTGSPLHF. The CDR3 DNA reads as TGTGCCAGCAGTTCTTCTACCGGATCACCCCTCCACTTT.

This clonotype was observed many times. This rearrangement joins TRBV28 to TRBJ1-2, with D possibly being TRBD1 (5 bases). The CDR3 has 14 residues. Germline CDR1 MDHEN, CDR2 SYDVKM. V dropped 5 bases and J dropped 8 bases, with 18 bases sitting between them. CDR3 bases: TGTGCCAGCAGTCCCATGCCCAGGGAGGCGGGCTACACCTTC. It yields the protein CASSPMPREAGYTF.

This clonotype was seen at least ten times. The rearrangement uses TRBV7-9 and TRBJ2-7; no clear D gene. Germline-derived CDR1 and CDR2 are SEHNR and FQNEAQ (reference sequence). The CDR3 has 13 residues. V dropped 2 bases and J dropped 3 bases, with 8 bases sitting between them. The CDR3 bases are TGTGCCAGCAGCTTACCGGACGGCTACGAGCAGTACTTC. This gives the protein CASSLPDGYEQYF.

This clonotype was found once. This chain uses TRBV20-1 with TRBJ2-7, with 8 bases matching TRBD1. The CDR3 spans 11 residues. The germline gives CDR1 DFQATT, CDR2 SNEGSKA (reference sequence). CDR3 in DNA: TGCAGCGGTAGCAGGGGGCAGGTGCAGTACTTC. It translates to CSGSRGQVQYF.

This clonotype showed up many times. The CDR3 sequence: CASLPAVRHNSPLHF. The CDR3 DNA is TGTGCCAGCCTTCCGGCCGTACGGCATAATTCACCCCTCCACTTT. This chain joins TRBV6-1 and TRBJ1-6, with D uncertain. This CDR3 region has 15 residues. Trimming left V 8 bases short and J 5 bases short, with 16 bases between. Germline V gene sequence: CDR1 MNHNS, CDR2 SASEGT.

Ten or more counts support this clonotype. The chain joins TRBV4-1 to TRBJ2-1; D is undetermined. V lost 6 bases and J lost 9, with 15 bases in between. The CDR3 is 13 residues long. Germline-derived CDR1 and CDR2 are MGHRA and YSYEKL. CDR3 in amino acids: CASSYEPGVEQFF. In DNA form, the CDR3 reads TGCGCCAGCAGTTACGAACCCGGCGTTGAGCAGTTCTTC.

This clonotype was picked up many times. The chain has TRBV7-9 and TRBJ2-7; 9 bases line up with TRBD2. The CDR3 covers 15 residues. In germline, CDR1 is SEHNR, CDR2 FQNEAQ (reference sequence). V lost 5 bases, J lost 0 bases, and 5 bases stayed unmatched. Here the CDR3 reads CASSTFSGSSYEQYF. In DNA, the CDR3 is TGTGCCAGCAGCACCTTTAGCGGGAGCTCCTACGAGCAGTACTTC.

This clonotype was seen repeatedly, ten times or more. The V gene is TRBV10-3, the J gene TRBJ2-5; D not resolved. V was trimmed by 0 bases and J by 2 bases, leaving 7 bases between them. CDR1 and CDR2 (germline): ENHRY, SYGVKD. The length of the CDR3 is 14 residues. CDR3 sequence (DNA): TGTGCCATCAGTGAGTCGATCAGTCAAGAGACCCAGTACTTC. Amino acids: CAISESISQETQYF.

This clonotype was observed many times. In DNA form, the CDR3 reads TGTGCCACCAGTGATCCTGGGAAAGGCCACACTGAAGCTTTCTTT. It specifies CATSDPGKGHTEAFF. The rearrangement links TRBV24-1 to TRBJ1-1; D call uncertain. The germline gives CDR1 KGHDR, CDR2 SFDVKD. V lost 3 bases to trimming and J lost 3 bases, with 13 bases between them. This CDR3 region has 15 residues.

This clonotype occurred many times. The V call is TRBV11-2, the J call TRBJ2-7, with TRBD2 identical over 8 bases. The germline V gene has CDR1 SGHAT and CDR2 FQNNGV. The CDR3 runs 23 residues. The ends lost 5 bases at V and 6 bases at J; junction bases unmatched: 36. The CDR3 coding sequence is TGTGCCAGCAGCGTCGGCGGGGCAGGGCATCCACCGCTTAGCGGGACGGGGGGAGTCGAGCAGTACTTC. Translated, it gives CASSVGGAGHPPLSGTGGVEQYF.

There are many counts of this clonotype. This rearrangement joins TRBV2 to TRBJ2-1; tentatively, D is TRBD2 (6 bases). The germline gives CDR1 SNHLY, CDR2 FYNNEI. The CDR3 runs 15 residues. V lost 0 bases to trimming and J lost 5 bases, with 11 bases between them. CDR3 protein: CASSEAGGLHNEQFF. In nucleotides, the CDR3 is TGTGCCAGCAGTGAAGCGGGGGGACTCCACAATGAGCAGTTCTTC.

The rearrangement uses TRBV10-3 and TRBJ2-5, with D unclear. V lost 2 bases and J lost 0, with 4 bases in between. This CDR3 has 13 residues. Germline CDR1 is ENHRY and CDR2 is SYGVKD. The CDR3 loop is CAISEPHQETQYF. DNA of the CDR3: TGTGCCATCAGTGAGCCTCACCAAGAGACCCAGTACTTC.

V is TRBV5-1 and J is TRBJ1-6; TRBD1 might be the D (5 bases). The CDR3 extends over 15 amino acids. Germline V gene sequence: CDR1 SGHRS, CDR2 YFSETQ. The germline V and J ends were trimmed by 4 bases and 6 bases, with 14 bases remaining between them. The CDR3 region is CASSHGTEVNSPLHF. In nucleotides, the CDR3 is TGCGCCAGCAGCCATGGGACTGAAGTTAATTCACCCCTCCACTTT.

The sample holds many counts of this clonotype. This rearrangement joins TRBV28 to TRBJ1-2; D unclear. V was trimmed by 3 bases and J by 2 bases, leaving 7 bases between them. CDR1 is MDHEN and CDR2 is SYDVKM in the germline V gene. This CDR3 region has 13 residues. The CDR3 DNA follows: TGTGCCAGCAGTTTCGGCGGAAACTATGGCTACACCTTC. This codes for CASSFGGNYGYTF.

This clonotype showed up many times. The V and J genes are TRBV18 and TRBJ2-7; perhaps TRBD1 as D (6 bases). The CDR3 runs to 12 residues. CDR1 is KGHSH, CDR2 LQKENI, per germline. V was clipped by 8 bases and J by 6 bases, with 14 bases between them. CDR3 loop: CASSPQGGEQYF. The CDR3 nucleotides are TGTGCCAGCAGCCCACAGGGTGGCGAGCAGTACTTC.

J is TRBJ1-2 and V is TRBV10-3, with TRBD1 identical over 7 bases. The CDR3 spans 18 residues. Germline CDR1 is ENHRY and CDR2 is SYGVKD. With 7 bases clipped from V and 4 bases from J, the junction kept 21 bases outside the gene matches. This CDR3 is CAITTYKSQGNLGYGYTF. The DNA for the CDR3 is TGTGCCATCACCACTTATAAATCACAGGGGAATTTGGGCTATGGCTACACCTTC.

This chain uses TRBV20-1 with TRBJ2-2, with 7 bases matching TRBD2. The J segment lost 3 bases and the V segment lost 0 bases, leaving 1 base of the junction unmatched. The germline CDR1 and CDR2 sequences are DFQATT and SNEGSKA (reference sequence). The CDR3 covers 14 residues. The chain's CDR3 is CSAREGLYTGELFF. The CDR3 DNA reads TGCAGTGCTAGAGAGGGACTATACACCGGGGAGCTGTTTTTT.

This clonotype was detected many times. This chain uses TRBV5-5 with TRBJ2-7; the D gene is possibly TRBD1 (5 bases). CDR3 length equals 13 residues. Trimming removed 2 bases at V and 3 bases at J, with 9 bases between. Germline V gene sequence: CDR1 SGHKS, CDR2 YYEKEE (reference sequence). The CDR3 here is CASSFLGVYEQYF. The DNA for the CDR3 is TGTGCCAGCAGCTTCTTAGGGGTCTACGAGCAGTACTTC.

This clonotype has only a few counts. V and J are TRBV6-1 and TRBJ1-2; D ambiguous. V shed 6 bases and J shed 5 bases, with 13 bases lying between them. The CDR3 has 13 residues. Germline V lookup: CDR1 MNHNS, CDR2 SASEGT. The CDR3 DNA is TGTGCCAGCAGGGAGCAGTCTGGGTATGGCTACACCTTC. It yields the protein CASREQSGYGYTF.

This clonotype was detected ten times or more. The genes are TRBV28 and TRBJ2-5, with D perhaps assigned TRBD1 or TRBD2 (5 bases each). Germline V gene lookup returns CDR1 MDHEN and CDR2 SYDVKM. This CDR3 has 13 amino acids. V was clipped by 7 bases and J by 4 bases, with 13 bases between them. The CDR3 spells CASTFGGGETQYF. CDR3 nucleotide sequence: TGTGCCAGCACCTTTGGTGGGGGAGAGACCCAGTACTTC.

This clonotype occurred many times. This rearrangement joins TRBV11-3 to TRBJ2-5; 10 nucleotides match TRBD2. The CDR3 sequence is 18 residues long. J was trimmed by 5 bases and V by 6 bases; bases with no gene match: 18. The germline V gene encodes CDR1 SGHNT and CDR2 YENEEA. The CDR3 nucleotides are TGTGCCAGCAGTCAACTCCGGGGTAGCGGGAGGACACGGGAGACCCAGTACTTC. Protein product: CASSQLRGSGRTRETQYF.

This clonotype was seen many times. The chain links TRBV11-3 to TRBJ2-1, with 10 bases matching TRBD2. Germline-derived CDR1 and CDR2 are SGHNT and YENEEA. With V trimmed by 4 bases and J by 5 bases, 17 bases remained unmatched. The CDR3 extends over 19 amino acids. This CDR3 is CASSSPDGQREGVHNEQFF. CDR3 nucleotide sequence: TGTGCCAGCAGCTCACCAGACGGCCAGCGGGAGGGCGTCCACAATGAGCAGTTCTTC.

This clonotype was observed at least ten times. The chain employs TRBV10-3 and TRBJ1-1; 8 bases are a match to TRBD1. This CDR3 contains 16 residues. Per the germline V gene, CDR1 is ENHRY and CDR2 is SYGVKD. After removal of 3 bases from V and 4 bases from J, the junction contained 10 bases not matched to a gene. CDR3 in amino acids: CAISDYPTGDGTEAFF. CDR3 DNA: TGTGCCATCAGTGACTACCCGACAGGGGACGGCACTGAAGCTTTCTTT.

Many counts were recorded for this clonotype. The chain couples TRBV30 to TRBJ1-1, with D uncertain. The germline V gene encodes CDR1 GTSNPN and CDR2 SVGIG (reference sequence). Trimming took 3 bases from V and 2 from J, leaving 4 bases between them. CDR3 length equals 11 residues. The CDR3 loop reads CAWRDNTEAFF. The DNA of the CDR3 is TGTGCCTGGAGGGACAACACTGAAGCTTTCTTT.

This clonotype was seen many times. The J gene is TRBJ2-5, the V gene TRBV7-2; TRBD1 is a possible D gene (7 bases). Between the trimmed V and J ends, which lost 5 bases and 0 bases, there was a span of 13 bases. Germline assignment: CDR1 SGHTA and CDR2 FQGNSA. The CDR3 runs 15 residues. CDR3 nucleotide sequence: TGTGCCAGCAGCCCGGAGGGACAGTACCAAGAGACCCAGTACTTC. This gives the protein CASSPEGQYQETQYF. The entire variable domain, with the rest obtained from reference TRBV7-2 and TRBJ2-5, is as follows: GAGVSQSPSNKVTEKGKDVELRCDPISGHTALYWYRQSLGQGLEFLIYFQGNSAPDKSGLPSDRFSAERTGGSVSTLTIQRTQQEDSAVYLCASSPEGQYQETQYFGPGTRLLVL.

A remark on this clonotype: A much more abundant neighbour one base away suggests this may be a read error. The chain is built from TRBV5-1 and TRBJ2-2; possibly TRBD2 for D (5 bases). The CDR3 is 13 amino acids. Trimming cost V 5 bases and J 6 bases, with 11 bases left between them. Germline V gives CDR1 SGHRS, CDR2 YFSETQ. In DNA, the CDR3 is TGCGCCAGCAGACCCCAGGAGGCCGGGGAGCTGTTTTTT. It yields the protein CASRPQEAGELFF.